This T cell receptor beta chain stems from a study of T cells after yellow fever vaccination. The CDR3 is 15 residues long. The germline CDR1 and CDR2 sequences are KGHSH and LQKENI. V lost 3 bases, J lost 0 bases, and 12 bases lay in between. TCRdb re-derived calls from the 5' RACE reads in MiXCR, one entry per CDR3 protein. The sample lists 240,000 or so distinct CDR3 sequences, roughly 7.2% occurring once. General study points: Booster samples showed a return of most primary-vaccination clones (roughly 96% CD4, 70% to 90% CD8).

Turning to this clonotype: Its antigen is unidentified.

This clonotype was obtained from a man aged 25-45 years who received the YFV17D yellow fever vaccine. The sample consisted of CD4+ T cells sorted from PBMCs, taken 15 days after the yellow fever booster vaccination. J is TRBJ2-7 and V is TRBV18; weak D call: TRBD1 (5 bases). The CDR3 DNA is TGTGCCAGCTCACCGACAGACCGCTACTCCTACGAGCAGTACTTC. Translated: CASSPTDRYSYEQYF.